The 15 T cell receptor beta chains below all came from one sample that was sequenced in a study of blood T cell repertoires in COVID-19. Only in-frame clones appear in the TCRdb table, and some are missing; sequencing was by immunoSEQ multiplex PCR. The sample lists 250,000 or so clones; roughly nine tenths were seen once. The sequenced material came from peripheral blood. All receptors derive from a woman aged 40-49 years who had recovered from COVID-19.

V usage is TRBV6-5 and J usage is TRBJ2-5; 10 bases fit TRBD2. Germline CDR1 and CDR2: MNHEY and SVGAGI. V lost 5 bases to trimming and J lost 4 bases; unmatched junction nucleotides: 7. The CDR3 is 15 amino acids. CDR3 sequence reads: CASSHPGLARETQYF. The CDR3 DNA reads as TGTGCCAGCAGTCATCCGGGACTAGCGAGAGAGACCCAGTACTTC.

The V call is TRBV27, the J call TRBJ1-1, with TRBD1 matching over 7 bases. Germline CDR1 MNHEY, CDR2 SMNVEV (reference sequence). The V gene end was trimmed by 3 bases and the J gene end by 3 bases; junction bases not matched to a gene: 7. The CDR3 consists of 15 residues. The DNA for the CDR3 is TGTGCCAGCAGTTTCAGGGGGTCTCCTTACACTGAAGCTTTCTTT. Its translation: CASSFRGSPYTEAFF.

V and J are TRBV6-5 and TRBJ1-5; D ambiguous. This CDR3 comprises 14 residues. Germline CDR1 MNHEY, CDR2 SVGAGI. V was pared by 6 bases and J by 9 bases, with 18 bases between. The CDR3 DNA is TGTGCCAGCAGGCGACGGGGAGAAGGTGGGCCCCAGCATTTT. This encodes CASRRRGEGGPQHF.

This clone was found a few times. This chain joins TRBV10-3 and TRBJ1-2; D is uncertain. Trimming shortened V by 5 bases and J by 8 bases, and 12 bases separated the two germline ends. The germline CDR1 and CDR2 sequences are ENHRY and SYGVKD. This CDR3 spans 12 amino acids. CDR3 DNA: TGTGCCATCAGTTTCGACGGGGAAGGCTACACCTTC. Translated, it gives CAISFDGEGYTF.

The gene calls are TRBV19 and TRBJ1-2; the D is unclear. CDR1 and CDR2 from the germline V gene are LNHDA and SQIVND (reference sequence). CDR3 size: 13 residues. The V end was cut by 3 bases, the J end by 8 bases, with 13 bases between. The CDR3 spells CASSIPAAAGYTF. The CDR3 bases are TGTGCCAGTAGTATTCCAGCGGCGGCAGGCTACACCTTC. Full variable domain (rest looked up from reference TRBV19 and TRBJ1-2): DGGITQSPKYLFRKEGQNVTLSCEQNLNHDAMYWYRQDPGQGLRLIYYSQIVNDFQKGDIAEGYSVSREKKESFPLTVTSAQKNPTAFYLCASSIPAAAGYTFGSGTRLTVV.

The chain uses TRBV19 and TRBJ2-5; 12 positions match TRBD2. Germline V gene sequence: CDR1 LNHDA, CDR2 SQIVND (reference sequence). This CDR3 contains 16 residues. After removal of 2 bases from V and 4 bases from J, the junction contained 5 bases not matched to a gene. CDR3 region: CASSILAGGRTETQYF. The DNA of the CDR3 is TGTGCCAGTAGTATACTAGCGGGAGGGAGAACAGAGACCCAGTACTTC.

V is TRBV29-1 and J is TRBJ1-1; D may be TRBD1 (6 bases). Trimming removed 7 bases from V and 1 base from J, with 22 bases in between. Germline loops: CDR1 SQVTM, CDR2 ANQGSEA. This CDR3 contains 16 residues. The CDR3 nucleotides read TGCAGCGCTGGGGGTTTAGGGGGTCGTCGGAACACTGAAGCTTTCTTT. This translates into CSAGGLGGRRNTEAFF.

J is TRBJ1-1 and V is TRBV5-4, with 9 nucleotides matching TRBD1. Germline CDR1 reads SGHNT; CDR2 reads YYREEE (reference sequence). This CDR3 has 14 residues. V lost 5 bases and J lost 5; bases outside the gene matches: 7. CDR3 sequence (DNA): TGTGCCAGCAGGACTTGGACAGGGGCAACTGAAGCTTTCTTT. The encoded protein is CASRTWTGATEAFF.

The gene calls are TRBV6-5 and TRBJ1-2, with D unresolved. The CDR3 totals 12 residues. In germline, CDR1 is MNHEY, CDR2 SVGAGI. The V end lost 6 bases, the J end lost 6 bases, and 11 bases lay between the germline ends. CDR3 coding DNA: TGTGCCAGCAGAACAGCCCTTGATGGCTACACCTTC. It codes for CASRTALDGYTF.

The rearrangement joins TRBV4-1 to TRBJ1-4; possible D gene TRBD1, 6 bases. V lost 1 base and J 3 bases, leaving 9 bases between the germline ends. Germline CDR1 MGHRA, CDR2 YSYEKL. This CDR3 has 15 residues. CDR3 region: CASSQGQGPNEKLFF. CDR3 bases: TGCGCCAGCAGCCAAGGGCAGGGGCCTAATGAAAAACTGTTTTTT.

This chain connects TRBV2 to TRBJ1-2, with a tentative D call TRBD1 (5 bases). Germline-derived CDR1 and CDR2 are SNHLY and FYNNEI. V was shortened by 2 bases and J by 8 bases, with 15 bases between the two germline ends. The CDR3 runs to 14 residues. CDR3 region: CASSEWGGGAGYTF. DNA of the CDR3: TGTGCCAGCAGTGAATGGGGCGGTGGGGCAGGCTACACCTTC.

The rearrangement uses TRBV28 and TRBJ2-1; TRBD2 agrees at 10 bases. After removal of 7 bases from V and 10 bases from J, the junction contained 7 bases not matched to a gene. The CDR3 covers 13 residues. Germline CDR1 MDHEN, CDR2 SYDVKM. CDR3 amino acids: CASNSLAGEEQFF. Written as DNA, the CDR3 is TGTGCCAGCAACAGCCTAGCGGGAGAGGAGCAGTTCTTC.

The rearrangement uses TRBV4-3 and TRBJ2-6; TRBD1 is a possible D gene (6 bases). CDR3 length: 18 amino acids. Trimming removed 1 base at V and 2 bases at J, with 15 bases between. The germline V gene encodes CDR1 LGHNA and CDR2 YSLEER. CDR3 in DNA: TGCGCCAGCAGCCAAGTTCACAGGGCTATTGCTGGGGCCAACGTCCTGACTTTC. Its translation: CASSQVHRAIAGANVLTF.

A few counts support this clone. The chain couples TRBV11-2 to TRBJ1-1; TRBD1 matches 9 bases. The V and J ends lost 5 bases and 4 bases, in that order; junction bases with no gene match: 8. The germline V gene encodes CDR1 SGHAT and CDR2 FQNNGV. This CDR3 spans 15 amino acids. The chain's CDR3 is CASSPPGQGSTEAFF. CDR3 bases: TGTGCCAGCAGCCCCCCGGGACAGGGAAGCACTGAAGCTTTCTTT.

The rearrangement uses TRBV4-3 and TRBJ2-4; D perhaps matches TRBD2 (6 bases). The CDR3 runs 18 residues. The V and J ends lost 0 bases and 4 bases respectively, with 19 bases between them. Germline CDR1 LGHNA, CDR2 YSLEER. The CDR3 DNA reads TGCGCCAGCAGCCAAGAGCCAGACGGTTGGGGGGAGAAAAACATTCAGTACTTC. The encoded protein is CASSQEPDGWGEKNIQYF.